The clone carrying this TCR beta chain was counted only a few times. As yet, its antigen is unknown. Focal radiation with ipilimumab CTLA-4 blockade was given to patients with chemo-refractory metastatic non-small-cell lung cancer. These data are taken from a study of radiotherapy plus CTLA-4 blockade in lung cancer. Overall study: Objective responses emerged in 15% to 20% of patients, and around 30% attained disease control.

Findings and limits, study-wide: Reports identified early blood T cell clone dynamics, with interferon-beta, as the best response predictor. Blood-borne expansion of tumor-derived TCR clones followed radiotherapy plus ipilimumab.

This CDR3 has 13 amino acids. The ends were cut back, 5 bases at V and 1 base at J, with 8 bases in the middle. Germline V gives CDR1 MNHEY, CDR2 SVGAGI. Generated by immunoSEQ multiplex PCR, the TCRdb table keeps only in-frame clones and is missing some. The sample has about 87,000 clones, around 84% seen once. J is TRBJ1-1 and V is TRBV6-5; D uncertain. The TCR was taken from a human donor with non-small cell lung cancer that progressed on radiotherapy plus ipilimumab. The sample here was peripheral blood, taken from a patient treated with radiotherapy plus ipilimumab. CDR3 sequence (DNA): TGTGCCAGCAGTCATATGGCGAACACTGAAGCTTTCTTT. It specifies CASSHMANTEAFF.